One and the same sample provided the 16 T cell receptor beta chains below, sequenced in a study of blood T cell repertoires in COVID-19. The assay was immunoSEQ multiplex PCR, and TCRdb's table has in-frame clones only and misses some. The table has approximately 62,000 clones, 80% to 90% seen once. Sequencing was performed on peripheral blood. Source of these receptors: a man aged 60 to 75 with acute or convalescent COVID-19.

J is TRBJ2-5 and V is TRBV4-3, with no clear D. Germline V gene sequence: CDR1 LGHNA, CDR2 YSLEER. The CDR3 extends over 13 amino acids. The V and J ends lost 1 base and 5 bases respectively, with 8 bases between them. CDR3 nucleotides: TGCGCCAGCAGCCAAGTCCCTCAGGAGACCCAGTACTTC. Translated: CASSQVPQETQYF.

The table lists this clone with a count of one. The J gene is TRBJ1-5, the V gene TRBV5-4, with 8 positions matching TRBD1. Germline lookup yields CDR1 SGHNT and CDR2 YYREEE (reference sequence). This CDR3 is 17 amino acids long. V shed 1 base and J 5 bases; nucleotides not matched to a gene: 11. This CDR3 is CASSLWINRGTDQPQHF. The CDR3 DNA reads as TGTGCCAGCAGCTTGTGGATTAACAGGGGGACAGATCAGCCCCAGCATTTT.

The V gene is TRBV2, the J gene TRBJ1-6; D gene unclear. CDR3 length: 13 amino acids. In germline, CDR1 is SNHLY, CDR2 FYNNEI. Trimming removed 1 base at V and 10 bases at J, with 8 bases between. Written as DNA, the CDR3 is TGTGCCAGCAGTGAAGTGGGGAGGTCACCCCTCCACTTT. As protein: CASSEVGRSPLHF.

The J gene is TRBJ2-1, the V gene TRBV19; the match to TRBD2 covers 12 bases. This CDR3 is built from 15 residues. In germline, CDR1 is LNHDA, CDR2 SQIVND (reference sequence). J was trimmed by 5 bases and V by 6 bases; bases with no gene match: 5. CDR3 sequence: CASSAGLAGNNEQFF. The CDR3 region has the DNA TGTGCCAGTAGCGCTGGACTAGCGGGAAACAATGAGCAGTTCTTC.

This sequence joins TRBV10-3 and TRBJ1-5, with TRBD1 matching over 7 bases. Germline assignment: CDR1 ENHRY and CDR2 SYGVKD. Trimming cost V 2 bases and J 1 base; bases outside gene matches: 5. The CDR3 covers 16 residues. DNA for the CDR3: TGTGCCATCAGTGAGACAACGGGACAGAGCAATCAGCCCCAGCATTTT. Encoded protein: CAISETTGQSNQPQHF.

The gene calls are TRBV7-2 and TRBJ1-3, with D possibly TRBD1 on 6 matching bases. This CDR3 contains 17 residues. The V end lost 5 bases, the J end lost 0 bases, and 17 bases lay between the germline ends. Germline lookup yields CDR1 SGHTA and CDR2 FQGNSA. The CDR3 is CASSPPPTGRSGNTIYF. In nucleotides, the CDR3 is TGTGCCAGCAGCCCTCCCCCTACAGGGCGCTCTGGAAACACCATATATTTT. The full variable domain, in which reference TRBV7-2 and TRBJ1-3 provide the parts outside the CDR3, is GAGVSQSPSNKVTEKGKDVELRCDPISGHTALYWYRQSLGQGLEFLIYFQGNSAPDKSGLPSDRFSAERTGGSVSTLTIQRTQQEDSAVYLCASSPPPTGRSGNTIYFGEGSWLTVV.

The CDR3 DNA is TGTGCCAGTAGTGCATGGAGTGGGTATAGCAATCAGCCCCAGCATTTT. Translating gives CASSAWSGYSNQPQHF. The chain has TRBV19 and TRBJ1-5, with D uncertain. The CDR3 extends over 16 amino acids. The ends were cut back, 5 bases at V and 0 bases at J, with 14 bases in the middle. Germline V gene lookup returns CDR1 LNHDA and CDR2 SQIVND (reference sequence).

This clone has a handful of counts. V is TRBV3-1 (or the pseudogene TRBV3-2) and J is TRBJ2-7; 9 nucleotides line up with TRBD2. The CDR3 covers 16 residues. Germline V gene sequence: CDR1 LGHDT, CDR2 YNNKEL (reference sequence). The junction had 11 bases not matched to a gene; V was cut back by 4 bases and J by 4 bases. For the CDR3, the DNA is TGTGCCAGCAGCCTTGCCTCCGGGACTAGCAGATACGAGCAGTACTTC. Protein: CASSLASGTSRYEQYF.

The chain is built from TRBV7-3 and TRBJ2-1; 13 nucleotides match TRBD2. The CDR3 is 19 amino acids. Germline V gene data show CDR1 as SGHTA and CDR2 as FQGTGA. Losses at the gene ends were 2 bases for V and 4 bases for J; bases not matched to a gene: 11. This CDR3 reads CASSLVPRGLAGVYNEQFF. CDR3 sequence (DNA): TGTGCCAGCAGCTTAGTCCCCCGCGGACTAGCGGGAGTATACAATGAGCAGTTCTTC.

This rearrangement joins TRBV28 to TRBJ2-5; possibly TRBD2 for D (6 bases). The CDR3 totals 14 residues. The V and J ends lost 6 bases and 2 bases respectively, with 13 bases between them. The V gene's germline CDR1 is MDHEN and CDR2 SYDVKM. CDR3 DNA sequence: TGTGCCAGCAGCCTTGGGACTCCTCAAGAGACCCAGTACTTC. This translates into CASSLGTPQETQYF.

This chain connects TRBV18 to TRBJ1-1; weak D call: TRBD1 (5 bases). Trimming shortened V by 0 bases and J by 7 bases, and 12 bases separated the two germline ends. Germline lookup yields CDR1 KGHSH and CDR2 LQKENI. The CDR3 runs to 14 residues. The CDR3 DNA reads as TGTGCCAGCTCACCACCTCTCCAGGGTAGTGAAGCTTTCTTT. Translating it yields CASSPPLQGSEAFF.

This clone occurred once. The chain couples TRBV5-6 to TRBJ1-3; 11 positions match TRBD1. The CDR3 runs 17 residues. Germline V gives CDR1 SGHDT, CDR2 YYEEEE. J lost 7 bases, V lost 3 bases, and 12 bases had no gene match. CDR3 loop: CASSSMVGTGGRNTIYF. Written as DNA, the CDR3 is TGTGCCAGCAGCTCGATGGTCGGGACAGGGGGAAGGAACACCATATATTTT.

The V and J genes are TRBV15 and TRBJ1-5; no definite D call. From germline, CDR1 is LNHNV and CDR2 YYDKDF (reference sequence). The length of the CDR3 is 14 residues. The V end was cut by 5 bases, the J end by 3 bases, with 11 bases between. Written as DNA, the CDR3 is TGTGCCACCAGCCAGCGGACTTCCAATCAGCCCCAGCATTTT. Its protein is CATSQRTSNQPQHF.

A few counts support this clone. In DNA form, the CDR3 reads TGTGCCAGCAGCCGACTTCCCGGGGCCTACAATGAGCAGTTCTTC. This gives the protein CASSRLPGAYNEQFF. V gene TRBV3-1 (or the pseudogene TRBV3-2) combines with J gene TRBJ2-1, with D possibly matching TRBD2 (5 bases). Trimming took off 4 bases at V and 2 bases at J, with 12 bases between the two ends. CDR3 length equals 15 residues. Germline lookup yields CDR1 LGHDT and CDR2 YNNKEL (reference sequence).

The chain combines TRBV30 with TRBJ1-2; TRBD1 matches at 8 bases. The CDR3 spans 14 residues. Germline values: CDR1 GTSNPN, CDR2 SVGIG (reference sequence). V trimming: 2 bases; J trimming: 4 bases; junction bases outside the gene matches: 6. CDR3 DNA: TGTGCCTGGAGTCCCGGGGACAGGAGCTATGGCTACACCTTC. Its translation is CAWSPGDRSYGYTF.

The rearrangement joins TRBV27 to TRBJ2-7; 12 bases are a match to TRBD2. This CDR3 region has 16 residues. Germline assignment: CDR1 MNHEY and CDR2 SMNVEV (reference sequence). V dropped 6 bases and J dropped 7; count of bases not matched to a gene: 13. Here the CDR3 DNA reads TGTGCCAGCAGCTCTACTAGCGGGAGGCCACCTGGGGAGCAGTACTTC. It translates to CASSSTSGRPPGEQYF.